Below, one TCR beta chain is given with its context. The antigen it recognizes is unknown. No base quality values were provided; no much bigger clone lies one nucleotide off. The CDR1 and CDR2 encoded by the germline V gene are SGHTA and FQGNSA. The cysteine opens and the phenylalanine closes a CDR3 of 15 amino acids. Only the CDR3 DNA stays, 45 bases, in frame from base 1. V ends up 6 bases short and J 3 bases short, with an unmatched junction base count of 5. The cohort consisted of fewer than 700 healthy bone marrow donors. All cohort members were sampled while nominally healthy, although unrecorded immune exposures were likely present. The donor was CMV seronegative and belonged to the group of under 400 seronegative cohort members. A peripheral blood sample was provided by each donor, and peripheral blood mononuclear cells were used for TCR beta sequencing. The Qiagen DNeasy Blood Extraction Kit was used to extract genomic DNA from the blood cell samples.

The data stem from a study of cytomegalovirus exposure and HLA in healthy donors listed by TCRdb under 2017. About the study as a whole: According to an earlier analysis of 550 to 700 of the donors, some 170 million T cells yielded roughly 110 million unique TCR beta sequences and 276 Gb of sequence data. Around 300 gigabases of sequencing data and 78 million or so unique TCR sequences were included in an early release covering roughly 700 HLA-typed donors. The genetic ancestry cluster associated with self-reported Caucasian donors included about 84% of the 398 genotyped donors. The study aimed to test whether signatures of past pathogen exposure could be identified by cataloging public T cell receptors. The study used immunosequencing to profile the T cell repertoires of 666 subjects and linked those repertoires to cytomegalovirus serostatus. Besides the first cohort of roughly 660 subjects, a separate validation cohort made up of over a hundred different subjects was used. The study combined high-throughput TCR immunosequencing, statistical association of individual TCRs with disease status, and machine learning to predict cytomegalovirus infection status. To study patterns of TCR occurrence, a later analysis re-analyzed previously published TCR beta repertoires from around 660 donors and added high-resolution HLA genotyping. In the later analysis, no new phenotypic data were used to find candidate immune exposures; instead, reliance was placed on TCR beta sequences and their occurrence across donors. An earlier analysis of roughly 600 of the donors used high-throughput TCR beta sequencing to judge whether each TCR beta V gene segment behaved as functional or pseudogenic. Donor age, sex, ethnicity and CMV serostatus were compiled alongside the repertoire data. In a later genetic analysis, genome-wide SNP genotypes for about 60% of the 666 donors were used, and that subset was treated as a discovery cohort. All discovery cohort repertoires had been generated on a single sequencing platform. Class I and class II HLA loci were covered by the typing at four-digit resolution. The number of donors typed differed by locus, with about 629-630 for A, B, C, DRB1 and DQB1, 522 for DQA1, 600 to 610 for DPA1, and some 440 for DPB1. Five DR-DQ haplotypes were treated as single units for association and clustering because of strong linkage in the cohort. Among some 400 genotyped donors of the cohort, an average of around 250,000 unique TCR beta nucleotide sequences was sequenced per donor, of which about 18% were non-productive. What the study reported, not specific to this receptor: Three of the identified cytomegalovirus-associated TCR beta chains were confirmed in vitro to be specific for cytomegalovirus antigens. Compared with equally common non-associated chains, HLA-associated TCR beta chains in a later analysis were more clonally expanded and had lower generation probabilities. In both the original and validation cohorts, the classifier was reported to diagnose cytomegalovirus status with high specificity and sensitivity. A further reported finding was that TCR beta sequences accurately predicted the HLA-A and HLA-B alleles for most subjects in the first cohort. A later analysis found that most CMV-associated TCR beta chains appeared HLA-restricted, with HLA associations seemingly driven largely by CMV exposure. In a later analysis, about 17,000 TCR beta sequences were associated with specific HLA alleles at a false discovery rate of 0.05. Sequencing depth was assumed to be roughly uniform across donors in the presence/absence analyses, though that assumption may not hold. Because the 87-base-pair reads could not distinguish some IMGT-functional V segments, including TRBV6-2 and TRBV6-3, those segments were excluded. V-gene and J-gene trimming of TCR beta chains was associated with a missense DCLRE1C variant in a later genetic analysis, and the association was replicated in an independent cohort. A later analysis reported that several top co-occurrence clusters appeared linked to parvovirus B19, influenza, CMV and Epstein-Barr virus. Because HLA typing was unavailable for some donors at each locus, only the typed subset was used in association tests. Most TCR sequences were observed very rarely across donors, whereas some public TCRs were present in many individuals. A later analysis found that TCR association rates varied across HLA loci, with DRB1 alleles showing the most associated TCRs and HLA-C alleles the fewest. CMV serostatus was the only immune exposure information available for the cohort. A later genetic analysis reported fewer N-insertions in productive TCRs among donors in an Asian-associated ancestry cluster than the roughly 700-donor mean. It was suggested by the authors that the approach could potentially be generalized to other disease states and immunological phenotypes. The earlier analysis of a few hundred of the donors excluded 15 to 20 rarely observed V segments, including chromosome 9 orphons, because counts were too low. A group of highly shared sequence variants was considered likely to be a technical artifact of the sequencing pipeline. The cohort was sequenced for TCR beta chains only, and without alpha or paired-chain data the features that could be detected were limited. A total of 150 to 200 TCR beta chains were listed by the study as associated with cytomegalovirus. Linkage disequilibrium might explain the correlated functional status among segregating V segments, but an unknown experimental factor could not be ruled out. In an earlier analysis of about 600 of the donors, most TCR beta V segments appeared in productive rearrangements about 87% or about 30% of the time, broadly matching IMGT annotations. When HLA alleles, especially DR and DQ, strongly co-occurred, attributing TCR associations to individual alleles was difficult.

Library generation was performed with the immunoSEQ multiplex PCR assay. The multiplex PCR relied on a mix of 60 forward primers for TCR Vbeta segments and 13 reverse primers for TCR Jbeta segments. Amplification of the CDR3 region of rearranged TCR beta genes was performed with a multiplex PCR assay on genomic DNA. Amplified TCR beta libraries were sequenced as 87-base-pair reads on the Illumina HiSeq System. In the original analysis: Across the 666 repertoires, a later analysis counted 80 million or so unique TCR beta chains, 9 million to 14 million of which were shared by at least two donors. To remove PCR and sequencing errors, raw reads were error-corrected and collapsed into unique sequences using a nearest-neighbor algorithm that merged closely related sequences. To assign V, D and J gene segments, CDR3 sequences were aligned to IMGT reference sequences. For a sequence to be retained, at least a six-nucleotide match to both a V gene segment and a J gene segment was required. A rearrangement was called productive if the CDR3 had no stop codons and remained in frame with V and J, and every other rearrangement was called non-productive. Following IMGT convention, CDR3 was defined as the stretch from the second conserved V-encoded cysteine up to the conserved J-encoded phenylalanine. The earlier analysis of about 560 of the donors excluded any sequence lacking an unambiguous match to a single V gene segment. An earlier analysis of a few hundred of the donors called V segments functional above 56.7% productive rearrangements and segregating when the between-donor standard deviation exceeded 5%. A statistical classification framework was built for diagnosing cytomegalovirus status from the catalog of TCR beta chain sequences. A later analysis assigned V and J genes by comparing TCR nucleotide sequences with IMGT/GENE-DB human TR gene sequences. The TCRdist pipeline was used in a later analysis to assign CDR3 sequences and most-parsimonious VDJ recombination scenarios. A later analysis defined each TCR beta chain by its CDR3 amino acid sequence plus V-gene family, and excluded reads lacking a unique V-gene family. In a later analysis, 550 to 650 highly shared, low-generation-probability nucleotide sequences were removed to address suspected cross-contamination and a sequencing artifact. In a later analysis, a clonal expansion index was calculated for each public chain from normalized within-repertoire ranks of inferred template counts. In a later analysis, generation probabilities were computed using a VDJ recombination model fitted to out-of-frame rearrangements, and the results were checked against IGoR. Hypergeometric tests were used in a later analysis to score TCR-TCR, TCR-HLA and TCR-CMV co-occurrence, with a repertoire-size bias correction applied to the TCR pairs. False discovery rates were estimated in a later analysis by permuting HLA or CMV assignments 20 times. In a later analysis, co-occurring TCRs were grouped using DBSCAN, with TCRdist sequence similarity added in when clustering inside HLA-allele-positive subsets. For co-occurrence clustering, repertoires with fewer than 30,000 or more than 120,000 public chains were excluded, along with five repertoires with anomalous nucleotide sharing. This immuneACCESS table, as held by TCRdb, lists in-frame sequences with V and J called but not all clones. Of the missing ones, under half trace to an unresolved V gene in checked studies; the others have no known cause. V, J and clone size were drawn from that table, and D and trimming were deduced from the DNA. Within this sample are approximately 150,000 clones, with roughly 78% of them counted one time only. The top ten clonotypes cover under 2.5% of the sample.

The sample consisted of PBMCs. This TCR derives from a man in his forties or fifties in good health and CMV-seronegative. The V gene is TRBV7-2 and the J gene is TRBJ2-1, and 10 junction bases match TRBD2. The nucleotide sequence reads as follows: TGTGCCAGCAGTGGTAGCGGGAGGTTCTACAATGAGCAGTTCTTC. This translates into CASSGSGRFYNEQFF.